This T cell receptor beta chain was sequenced during a study of blood T cell repertoires in COVID-19 (dated by TCRdb to 2020 to 2022). Some background on the complete study: Collaborator samples came from the United States, Italy and Spain and covered acute and convalescent phases of COVID-19. The material from the prospective study consisted of cDNA or gDNA derived from T cells, B-cell-depleted T cells, or PBMCs. Deeply sampled blood TCRbeta repertoires from subjects exposed to, actively infected with, or recovered from COVID-19 were included in the dataset. A freely available public database, intended as a resource for researchers studying the immune response to SARS-CoV-2, is where the repertoires were released. The samples were drawn from two sources: the first 160 participants of the ongoing ImmuneRACE study, and 1,254 subjects contributed by 6 global collaborators. Nearly every sample came with metadata listing a de-identified subject ID, COVID-19 status, age in years and sex. Where HLA class I and class II types were available, the types were taken from metadata supplied by the sample provider, not from assay-based typing. The paper's findings and limits, for the study overall: The quantity of clinical and demographic metadata differed by source and by participant and was supplied without curation.

Each collaborating institution followed its own protocols to collect whole blood in K2EDTA tubes. For TCRbeta analysis, collaborators shipped samples in one of three forms: frozen whole blood, isolated PBMCs, or DNA extracted from either of those sample types. On this clone: The specificity of this receptor is unknown. No quality values exist for individual bases; no much larger clone is one base distant.

For CDR1 and CDR2, the germline V gene lists SGDLS and YYNGEE. Unmatched junction bases come to 9, with V trimmed by 0 bases and J by 5 bases. Inclusive of the bounding cysteine and phenylalanine, the CDR3 is 16 residues long. Only CDR3 DNA remains: 48 bases, in frame from the first base. TCRbeta CDR3 regions were amplified from genomic DNA by means of the immunoSEQ Assay, a bias-controlled multiplex PCR. The authors' analysis ran thus. Nucleated cell counts per sample were estimated from amplification of reference gene primers within the assay. To quantify the absolute abundance of each unique TCRbeta CDR3 rearrangement, sequence reads were collapsed and filtered. For each sample, productive Simpson clonality was calculated as the square root of Simpson's diversity index across productive rearrangements. TCRdb re-hosts the immuneACCESS table, in-frame sequences only. Its copies lack some clones; in the studies checked, an unresolved V gene accounts for under half of them, and the cause for the rest is not known. V, J and clone size derive from that table, while D and trimming were established from the DNA sequence. For this sample there are approximately 94,000 clones; around nine tenths appear just once. Clones ranked in the top ten supply 3% to 4.5% of the sample.

The chain employs TRBV9 and TRBJ2-5, and 8 bases in between align with TRBD2. The source material was peripheral blood. The clonotype comes from a woman between 50 and 59 years old in a cohort sampled during active COVID-19. This receptor has the CDR3 CASSVGGSGIRETQYF. Here is the DNA: TGTGCCAGCAGCGTAGGAGGTAGCGGGATCCGGGAGACCCAGTACTTC.